These T cell receptor beta chains were read from a single sample in a study of CD8+ T cells in alopecia areata. The data were produced by immunoSEQ multiplex PCR, yet TCRdb's version contains in-frame clones alone and is incomplete. The sample gives 150,000 or so clones, 80% to 90% of which show up once; around 16% is in the top ten. The starting material was CD8+ T cells sorted from blood, obtained at week 0. Receptors originate from a human donor with alopecia areata. The CDR3 runs from the conserved cysteine through the conserved F or W. Each record gives: clone size, CDR3 length, V gene, D gene, J gene, CDR3 protein, CDR3 DNA. The D gene is left open where the match is weak. Not all rows give a size; the values are once, few, many and, for expanded clones, a class.

size: few
length: 11
V: TRBV6-1
D: -
J: TRBJ2-7
CDR3: CASSPWPEQYF
DNA: TGTGCCAGCAGCCCATGGCCCGAGCAGTACTTC

size: -
length: 16
V: TRBV5-4
D: -
J: TRBJ1-1
CDR3: CASSSGRTSAIIEAFF
DNA: TGTGCCAGCAGCAGCGGCAGGACATCGGCCATCATTGAAGCTTTCTTT

size: -
length: 15
V: TRBV7-9
D: -
J: TRBJ1-2
CDR3: CASSLGRGLNYGYTF
DNA: TGTGCCAGCAGCTTGGGAAGGGGCCTTAACTATGGCTACACCTTC

size: -
length: 15
V: TRBV2
D: TRBD2
J: TRBJ2-7
CDR3: CASTLPTSGSYEQYF
DNA: TGTGCCAGCACCCTACCGACTAGCGGCTCCTACGAGCAGTACTTC

size: -
length: 14
V: TRBV19
D: -
J: TRBJ1-1
CDR3: CASSPDPGDTEAFF
DNA: TGTGCCAGTAGTCCTGACCCGGGAGACACTGAAGCTTTCTTT

size: few
length: 13
V: TRBV29-1
D: -
J: TRBJ2-7
CDR3: CSAGGTGSYEQYF
DNA: TGCAGCGCTGGGGGGACGGGCTCCTACGAGCAGTACTTC

size: -
length: 13
V: TRBV7-9
D: TRBD2
J: TRBJ2-7
CDR3: CASSPTSWNEQYF
DNA: TGTGCCAGCAGCCCGACTAGCTGGAACGAGCAGTACTTC

size: -
length: 13
V: TRBV14
D: -
J: TRBJ2-7
CDR3: CASSPTGSYEQYF
DNA: TGTGCCAGCAGCCCGACAGGATCGTACGAGCAGTACTTC

size: -
length: 13
V: TRBV7-9
D: -
J: TRBJ2-5
CDR3: CAIGGGEGETQYF
DNA: TGTGCCATCGGAGGGGGTGAAGGAGAGACCCAGTACTTC

size: -
length: 12
V: TRBV5-4
D: -
J: TRBJ2-1
CDR3: CASSSGVNEQFF
DNA: TGTGCCAGCAGCTCGGGGGTCAATGAGCAGTTCTTC

size: -
length: 15
V: TRBV9
D: TRBD2
J: TRBJ2-1
CDR3: CASSATSGGANEQFF
DNA: TGTGCCAGCAGCGCAACTAGCGGGGGGGCTAATGAGCAGTTCTTC

size: few
length: 12
V: TRBV29-1
D: -
J: TRBJ2-7
CDR3: CSVSGTAFEQYF
DNA: TGCAGCGTTTCCGGGACGGCGTTCGAGCAGTACTTC

size: -
length: 16
V: TRBV4-1
D: -
J: TRBJ2-7
CDR3: CASSQDHKGGSYEQYF
DNA: TGCGCCAGCAGCCAAGATCATAAAGGGGGCTCCTACGAGCAGTACTTC

size: -
length: 13
V: TRBV7-8
D: -
J: TRBJ2-5
CDR3: CASIMTGAGEQYF
DNA: TGTGCCAGCATAATGACAGGGGCGGGGGAGCAGTACTTC

size: -
length: 16
V: TRBV9
D: TRBD2
J: TRBJ2-1
CDR3: CASSVDGAGGPREQFF
DNA: TGTGCCAGCAGCGTAGACGGTGCGGGAGGGCCCCGTGAGCAGTTCTTC

size: -
length: 15
V: TRBV30
D: -
J: TRBJ2-1
CDR3: CAWNRASDPINEQFF
DNA: TGTGCCTGGAACCGGGCTAGCGATCCGATCAATGAGCAGTTCTTC

size: -
length: 12
V: TRBV30
D: -
J: TRBJ2-1
CDR3: CAWSVSGNEQFF
DNA: TGTGCCTGGAGTGTATCAGGGAATGAGCAGTTCTTC

size: -
length: 14
V: TRBV6-1
D: -
J: TRBJ1-1
CDR3: CASSAPRRNTEAFF
DNA: TGTGCCAGCAGTGCCCCCAGGAGGAACACTGAAGCTTTCTTT

size: once
length: 14
V: TRBV27
D: -
J: TRBJ2-3
CDR3: CASGISRSTDTQYF
DNA: TGTGCCAGCGGTATTAGCAGAAGCACAGATACGCAGTATTTT

size: -
length: 10
V: TRBV29-1
D: -
J: TRBJ1-1
CDR3: CSVEGGPAFF
DNA: TGCAGCGTTGAAGGGGGACCAGCTTTCTTT

size: -
length: 12
V: TRBV7-9
D: -
J: TRBJ2-4
CDR3: CASSLGDRTQYF
DNA: TGTGCCAGCAGCTTAGGAGACAGGACTCAGTACTTC

size: -
length: 12
V: TRBV30
D: -
J: TRBJ1-5
CDR3: CAWSVGNQPQHF
DNA: TGTGCCTGGAGTGTCGGTAATCAGCCCCAGCATTTT